A single sample gave rise to the 28 T cell receptor beta chains below, sequenced in a study of cytomegalovirus exposure and HLA in healthy donors. The PCR employed 60 Vbeta primers together with 13 Jbeta primers. Sequenced by immunoSEQ multiplex PCR; TCRdb stores in-frame clones only, minus some. The sample has 150,000 to 180,000 clones; roughly 77% are singletons. Sequencing was performed on PBMCs. The receptors stem from a young man in good health and CMV-seropositive.

This rearrangement joins TRBV5-8 to TRBJ2-1; D ambiguous. The CDR3 totals 16 residues. The ends were cut back, 3 bases at V and 0 bases at J, with 13 bases in the middle. The germline V gene encodes CDR1 SGHTS and CDR2 YDEGEE. The CDR3 protein is CASSSRAGSSYNEQFF. DNA for the CDR3: TGTGCCAGCAGCTCGAGAGCAGGCAGCTCCTACAATGAGCAGTTCTTC.

V is TRBV28 and J is TRBJ1-1; D remains unclear. V was pared by 4 bases and J by 0 bases, with 18 bases between. Per the germline V gene, CDR1 is MDHEN and CDR2 is SYDVKM. This CDR3 has 17 amino acids. The chain's CDR3 is CASSSIGDPNMNTEAFF. DNA for the CDR3: TGTGCCAGCAGTTCTATCGGGGATCCTAATATGAACACTGAAGCTTTCTTT.

The rearrangement joins TRBV27 to TRBJ2-1; D not resolved. V shed 3 bases and J shed 5 bases, with 5 bases lying between them. Germline CDR1 reads MNHEY; CDR2 reads SMNVEV (reference sequence). This CDR3 has 12 residues. The CDR3, as DNA: TGTGCCAGCAGTTTCACAGACAATGAGCAGTTCTTC. Translated, it gives CASSFTDNEQFF.

The V call is TRBV11-2, the J call TRBJ1-4; D might be TRBD1 (5 bases). CDR3 length: 17 residues. Germline V gene sequence: CDR1 SGHAT, CDR2 FQNNGV. V was trimmed by 5 bases and J by 2 bases, leaving 18 bases between them. CDR3 region: CASSPIGGDPTNEKLFF. DNA of the CDR3: TGTGCCAGCAGCCCCATTGGGGGGGACCCGACTAATGAAAAACTGTTTTTT.

The V gene is TRBV27, the J gene TRBJ2-3; 8 nucleotides match TRBD2. J lost 0 bases, V lost 10 bases, and 6 bases had no gene match. Germline V CDR1 and CDR2: MNHEY, SMNVEV (reference sequence). The CDR3 is 14 residues long. The chain's CDR3 is CATTAGASTDTQYF. DNA of the CDR3: TGTGCCACCACAGCGGGGGCTAGCACAGATACGCAGTATTTT.

The rearrangement uses TRBV6-1 and TRBJ2-5, with D unresolved. Germline V gives CDR1 MNHNS, CDR2 SASEGT. The CDR3 runs to 11 residues. V lost 3 bases and J 4 bases, leaving 3 bases between the germline ends. CDR3 region: CASSEAETQYF. The CDR3, as DNA: TGTGCCAGCAGTGAGGCAGAGACCCAGTACTTC.

This rearrangement joins TRBV5-1 to TRBJ2-5; 7 nucleotides match TRBD1. CDR3 length: 15 residues. Trimming cost V 4 bases and J 5 bases; bases outside gene matches: 11. Germline CDR1 is SGHRS and CDR2 is YFSETQ. CDR3 bases: TGCGCCAGCAGCCCGGGCCACCCCAGGGGGGAGACCCAGTACTTC. Its protein product is CASSPGHPRGETQYF. The whole variable domain, remainder taken from reference TRBV5-1 and TRBJ2-5, is KAGVTQTPRYLIKTRGQQVTLSCSPISGHRSVSWYQQTPGQGLQFLFEYFSETQRNKGNFPGRFSGRQFSNSRSEMNVSTLELGDSALYLCASSPGHPRGETQYFGPGTRLLVL.

The rearrangement uses TRBV7-2 and TRBJ1-1, with D uncertain. The ends were cut back, 2 bases at V and 6 bases at J, with 7 bases in the middle. In germline, CDR1 is SGHTA, CDR2 FQGNSA. The CDR3 consists of 12 residues. The CDR3 DNA follows: TGTGCCAGCAGCTTAATGAGAGCTGAAGCTTTCTTT. It codes for CASSLMRAEAFF.

The CDR3 reads CASGLGQGFNSPLHF. For the CDR3, the DNA is TGTGCTAGTGGTTTGGGACAGGGCTTTAATTCACCCCTCCACTTT. V gene TRBV12-5 combines with J gene TRBJ1-6, with TRBD1 matching 7 bases. CDR3 length: 15 amino acids. The germline V gene has CDR1 LGHNT and CDR2 FRNRAP. The V gene end was trimmed by 1 base and the J gene end by 6 bases; junction bases not matched to a gene: 3.

V gene TRBV7-3 combines with J gene TRBJ1-3; D gene ambiguous. The CDR3 totals 14 residues. The V end was cut by 0 bases, the J end by 2 bases, with 5 bases between. Germline CDR1 SGHTA, CDR2 FQGTGA. In DNA form, the CDR3 reads TGTGCCAGCAGCTTAACGCCAGCTGGAAACACCATATATTTT. It codes for CASSLTPAGNTIYF.

Here the CDR3 DNA reads TGTGCCAGCAGCTTGGGACAGGGTCGAGATGGCTACACCTTC. It translates to CASSLGQGRDGYTF. V and J are TRBV5-4 and TRBJ1-2; 7 nucleotides match TRBD1. CDR1 is SGHNT, CDR2 YYREEE, per germline (reference sequence). The trim removed 0 bases at V and 6 bases at J, leaving 5 bases unmatched. The CDR3 has 14 amino acids.

The J gene is TRBJ2-3, the V gene TRBV5-4; tentatively, D is TRBD1 (5 bases). CDR3 length: 15 residues. Germline CDR1 reads SGHNT; CDR2 reads YYREEE (reference sequence). Trimming removed 0 bases at V and 2 bases at J, with 10 bases between. The DNA of the CDR3 is TGTGCCAGCAGCTTGGCCTGGGGCTCCACAGATACGCAGTATTTT. It is translated as CASSLAWGSTDTQYF.

The chain carries TRBV7-3 and TRBJ2-3; 9 bases map to TRBD2. Germline CDR1 and CDR2: SGHTA and FQGTGA. Trimming cost V 2 bases and J 5 bases; bases outside gene matches: 8. The CDR3 sequence is 16 residues long. The CDR3 bases are TGTGCCAGCAGCTTAGGCTCCGGGACTAGCTTAGATACGCAGTATTTT. Translation gives CASSLGSGTSLDTQYF.

The gene calls are TRBV7-3 and TRBJ2-3, with 8 nucleotides matching TRBD2. J gave up 2 bases and V 5 bases, and 9 bases lay outside the gene matches. The CDR3 has 16 amino acids. Germline values: CDR1 SGHTA, CDR2 FQGTGA. CDR3 residues: CASSRGVAGNTDTQYF. The CDR3 DNA follows: TGTGCCAGCAGCCGCGGGGTAGCGGGAAACACAGATACGCAGTATTTT. The complete variable domain, with remaining parts taken from reference TRBV7-3 and TRBJ2-3, reads GAGVSQTPSNKVTEKGKYVELRCDPISGHTALYWYRQSLGQGPEFLIYFQGTGAADDSGLPNDRFFAVRPEGSVSTLKIQRTERGDSAVYLCASSRGVAGNTDTQYFGPGTRLTVL.

This chain uses TRBV19 with TRBJ2-2; D not certain. Germline V CDR1 and CDR2: LNHDA, SQIVND (reference sequence). V was pared by 8 bases and J by 5 bases, with 12 bases between. The CDR3 loop spans 13 amino acids. CDR3: CASQTRRTGELFF. The CDR3 DNA reads as TGTGCCAGTCAAACCCGGAGAACCGGGGAGCTGTTTTTT. The whole variable domain, remainder taken from reference TRBV19 and TRBJ2-2, is DGGITQSPKYLFRKEGQNVTLSCEQNLNHDAMYWYRQDPGQGLRLIYYSQIVNDFQKGDIAEGYSVSREKKESFPLTVTSAQKNPTAFYLCASQTRRTGELFFGEGSRLTVL.

This clone came up a few times. Since the CDR3 does not end with the conserved phenylalanine or tryptophan, this likely comes from a read error. The chain is built from TRBV30 and TRBJ2-7; perhaps TRBD2 as D (5 bases). The CDR3 extends over 10 amino acids. Germline assignment: CDR1 GTSNPN and CDR2 SVGIG (reference sequence). Trimming removed 5 bases from V and 9 bases from J, with 11 bases in between. CDR3 loop: CAWGSGVQYL. The CDR3 DNA reads TGTGCCTGGGGCAGCGGTGTGCAGTACCTC.

The gene calls are TRBV27 and TRBJ1-4; 7 nucleotides match TRBD1. CDR1 is MNHEY and CDR2 is SMNVEV in the germline V gene (reference sequence). V was pared by 2 bases and J by 6 bases, with 3 bases of the junction left unmatched. The CDR3 is made up of 14 amino acids. The CDR3 region has the DNA TGTGCCAGCAGTTTAGGGGGACAGTATGAAAAACTGTTTTTT. It is translated as CASSLGGQYEKLFF.

J is TRBJ1-5 and V is TRBV30; D is perhaps TRBD1 (6 bases). Trimming cost V 1 base and J 4 bases, with 8 bases left between them. Germline V gives CDR1 GTSNPN, CDR2 SVGIG (reference sequence). The CDR3 covers 13 residues. CDR3 sequence (DNA): TGTGCCTGGAGTGGGCAGGGGAATCAGCCCCAGCATTTT. Protein sequence: CAWSGQGNQPQHF.

This chain joins TRBV7-8 and TRBJ1-4, with D perhaps matching TRBD1 (6 bases). Germline loops: CDR1 SGHVS, CDR2 FQNEAQ. V shed 2 bases and J shed 7 bases, with 17 bases lying between them. CDR3 size: 16 residues. As DNA, the CDR3 is TGTGCCAGCAGCTTACGTTCACAGGGCGGGGGTGAAAAACTGTTTTTT. This gives the protein CASSLRSQGGGEKLFF.

The V call is TRBV7-2, the J call TRBJ1-5, with 8 bases fitting TRBD1. CDR1 is SGHTA and CDR2 is FQGNSA in the germline V gene. V trimming: 5 bases; J trimming: 4 bases; junction bases outside the gene matches: 7. The CDR3 spans 15 residues. The CDR3 DNA reads TGTGCCAGCAGCCCCGGTGGACAGGGTAATCAGCCCCAGCATTTT. Translation: CASSPGGQGNQPQHF.

This chain joins TRBV7-6 and TRBJ2-3, with D uncertain. The CDR3 extends over 12 amino acids. V was pared by 5 bases and J by 7 bases, with 10 bases between. Germline assignment: CDR1 SGHVS and CDR2 FNYEAQ. The chain's CDR3 is CASSQNLNTQYF. The DNA of the CDR3 is TGTGCCAGCAGCCAAAACTTAAATACGCAGTATTTT.

A single count supports this clone. The chain carries TRBV4-3 and TRBJ2-1, with TRBD2 as a possible D gene (6 bases). The CDR3 totals 12 residues. Germline V CDR1 and CDR2: LGHNA, YSLEER. Trimming removed 5 bases at V and 15 bases at J, with 17 bases between. The CDR3: CASSGKEGRVFF. The CDR3, as DNA: TGCGCCAGCAGCGGCAAGGAGGGTCGGGTGTTCTTC.

This clone has more than one count but fewer than ten. The V gene is TRBV18, the J gene TRBJ1-1, with 10 bases fitting TRBD1. The CDR3 runs 16 residues. Looked up from germline, CDR1 is KGHSH and CDR2 is LQKENI. Germline trimming cut 5 bases from V and 2 bases from J; bases unmatched to any gene: 8. In DNA form, the CDR3 reads TGTGCCAGCTCAGTAGGACAGGGGGGTGGTAACACTGAAGCTTTCTTT. It encodes CASSVGQGGGNTEAFF. Complete variable domain (other parts from reference TRBV18 and TRBJ1-1): NAGVMQNPRHLVRRRGQEARLRCSPMKGHSHVYWYRQLPEEGLKFMVYLQKENIIDESGMPKERFSAEFPKEGPSILRIQQVVRGDSAAYFCASSVGQGGGNTEAFFGQGTRLTVV.

The V and J genes are TRBV2 and TRBJ1-4, with D possibly matching TRBD1 (5 bases). Trimming took off 5 bases at V and 8 bases at J, with 15 bases between the two ends. The CDR3 runs 14 residues. The germline V gene has CDR1 SNHLY and CDR2 FYNNEI. The CDR3 loop reads CASSRTPAVEKLFF. For the CDR3, the DNA is TGTGCCAGCAGTAGGACACCGGCGGTCGAAAAACTGTTTTTT.

This chain uses TRBV27 with TRBJ2-2; 8 bases line up with TRBD2. The CDR3 sequence is 17 residues long. CDR1 is MNHEY, CDR2 SMNVEV, per germline (reference sequence). V lost 7 bases, J lost 6 bases, and 16 bases stayed unmatched. DNA for the CDR3: TGTGCCAGCACTCTGATGCGGGGGGCCAAGACTGCCGGGGAGCTGTTTTTT. As protein: CASTLMRGAKTAGELFF.

This clone was recorded a few times. The chain recombines TRBV5-8 with TRBJ2-1, with 9 bases lining up with TRBD2. CDR1 is SGHTS and CDR2 is YDEGEE in the germline V gene. The CDR3 is 15 amino acids. J gave up 6 bases and V 2 bases, and 6 bases lay outside the gene matches. CDR3 nucleotides: TGTGCCAGCAGCTTCCCGGGACTAGCTACCAATGAGCAGTTCTTC. It translates to CASSFPGLATNEQFF.

The genes are TRBV9 and TRBJ2-3; 9 nucleotides agree with TRBD1. CDR3 length: 16 residues. Germline assignment: CDR1 SGDLS and CDR2 YYNGEE. Trimming took 3 bases from V and 2 from J; bases not matched to a gene: 7. The CDR3 region is CASSAPGTGITDTQYF. The DNA for the CDR3 is TGTGCCAGCAGCGCCCCCGGGACAGGGATCACAGATACGCAGTATTTT.

The chain uses TRBV27 and TRBJ2-7; D may be TRBD2 (5 bases). Trimming shortened V by 8 bases and J by 0 bases, and 14 bases separated the two germline ends. The CDR3 is made up of 14 amino acids. The germline CDR1 and CDR2 sequences are MNHEY and SMNVEV (reference sequence). The DNA of the CDR3 is TGTGCCAGCTCCCCCTCAAGCGGCTCCTACGAGCAGTACTTC. It codes for CASSPSSGSYEQYF.